The clone carrying this T cell receptor (beta chain) was picked up a small number of times. The time point was: patch test 1, 2 weeks after DPC sensitization. As for treatment: therapeutic diphenylcyclopropenone sensitization with weekly scalp DPC. These data are taken from a study of human T cells and chemical hapten exposure. TCRdb reprocessed the RACE reads with MiXCR, giving one entry per CDR3 protein. The table lists 75,000 to 95,000 distinct CDR3 sequences, about 12% of them singletons. The CDR3 contains 14 residues. The V end lost 3 bases, the J end lost 2 bases, and 10 bases lay between the germline ends. Per the germline V gene, CDR1 is KGHSH and CDR2 is LQKENI.

The sequence derives from a woman aged 55-75 years with alopecia areata. Some clones in this sample may be carry-over from other donors' samples. The rearrangement joins TRBV18 to TRBJ1-2; D possibly corresponds to TRBD1 (5 bases). Sequencing used whole blood, obtained in connection with sensitization to the hapten diphenylcyclopropenone (DPC). The chain's CDR3 is CASSPSTVNYGYTF. CDR3 DNA: TGTGCCAGCTCACCCTCGACAGTAAACTATGGCTACACCTTC.